This TCR beta chain was sequenced for a study of T cells in Graves' hyperthyroidism and ophthalmopathy. RNA transcripts gave rise to amplified TCR beta CDR3 regions. When the TCR CDR3 underwent first-round RT-PCR, the HTBI primer set was used. A single record per CDR3 protein comes from TCRdb applying MiXCR to the multiplex PCR reads. The sample includes 370,000 or so distinct CDR3 sequences, approximately 13% of them seen just once. Germline values: CDR1 DFQATT, CDR2 SNEGSKA (reference sequence). This CDR3 has 13 residues. V was pared by 1 base and J by 0 bases, with 4 bases between. This clonotype was counted many times.

The sequenced sample consisted of blood. The V gene is TRBV20-1, the J gene TRBJ1-5; D not certain. This TCR was sampled from a young man with Graves' hyperthyroidism that later progressed to Graves' ophthalmopathy. This CDR3 is CSARVSSNQPQHF. CDR3 in DNA: TGCAGTGCTAGAGTCAGTAGCAATCAGCCCCAGCATTTT.